The rows below give T cell receptor beta chains drawn from one sample of a study of cytomegalovirus exposure and HLA in healthy donors. Libraries were prepared by immunoSEQ multiplex PCR; TCRdb keeps only in-frame clonotypes and omits some of them. The data contain more than 65,000 clones, roughly 80% of them singletons. Sequenced: PBMCs. Receptors were obtained from a man in his forties or fifties in good health and CMV-seronegative. Both conserved end residues are part of each CDR3. D genes are given only for firm matches. Expanded clones get a size class; other rows say once, few or many, or leave the size out.

D gene: .; J gene: TRBJ1-5; clone size: .; V gene: TRBV27; CDR3 DNA: TGTGCCAGCTCGACCCCCGGGGGGTCCAATCAGCCCCAGCATTTT; CDR3 protein: CASSTPGGSNQPQHF
D gene: .; J gene: TRBJ1-1; clone size: .; V gene: TRBV4-3; CDR3 DNA: TGCGCCAGCAGCCCCTCCCGGGGGAGGGGCACTGAAGCTTTCTTT; CDR3 protein: CASSPSRGRGTEAFF
D gene: .; J gene: TRBJ1-5; clone size: .; V gene: TRBV5-5; CDR3 DNA: TGTGCCAGCAGCTTGGGAGTGGGGGCCCTCAATCAGCCCCAGCATTTT; CDR3 protein: CASSLGVGALNQPQHF
D gene: .; J gene: TRBJ2-5; clone size: few; V gene: TRBV18; CDR3 DNA: TGTGCCAGCTCACCGACAGGGGAGGGGACCCAGTACTTC; CDR3 protein: CASSPTGEGTQYF
D gene: TRBD2; J gene: TRBJ2-5; clone size: .; V gene: TRBV5-1; CDR3 DNA: TGCGCCAGCAGCTTGGTTAGCGGGGGCGGTGAGACCCAGTACTTC; CDR3 protein: CASSLVSGGGETQYF
D gene: TRBD2; J gene: TRBJ2-3; clone size: .; V gene: TRBV19; CDR3 DNA: TGTGCCAGAGACTCTAGCGGGGGGACTAGCACAGATACGCAGTATTTT; CDR3 protein: CARDSSGGTSTDTQYF
D gene: .; J gene: TRBJ2-3; clone size: .; V gene: TRBV10-3; CDR3 DNA: TGTGCCATTGGGGGGATCAACACAGATACGCAGTATTTT; CDR3 protein: CAIGGINTDTQYF
D gene: .; J gene: TRBJ2-1; clone size: .; V gene: TRBV30; CDR3 DNA: TGTGCCTGGAGTGGCCTCGGGGATGAGCAGTTCTTC; CDR3 protein: CAWSGLGDEQFF
D gene: .; J gene: TRBJ1-5; clone size: .; V gene: TRBV6-5; CDR3 DNA: TGTGCCACCGGGGAAGATTGGAATCAGCCCCAGCATTTT; CDR3 protein: CATGEDWNQPQHF
D gene: TRBD1; J gene: TRBJ2-5; clone size: .; V gene: TRBV4-3; CDR3 DNA: TGCGCCAGCAGCCGAGGGACAGGAGGCAGCGAGACCCAGTACTTC; CDR3 protein: CASSRGTGGSETQYF
D gene: TRBD1; J gene: TRBJ2-7; clone size: .; V gene: TRBV29-1; CDR3 DNA: TGCAGCGTTGCAATGACAGGGGGAGGCGAGCAGTACTTC; CDR3 protein: CSVAMTGGGEQYF
D gene: TRBD1; J gene: TRBJ1-5; clone size: .; V gene: TRBV19; CDR3 DNA: TGTGCCAGTAGTAGCGAACAGGGGTGGGGTCAGCCCCAGCATTTT; CDR3 protein: CASSSEQGWGQPQHF
D gene: TRBD2; J gene: TRBJ2-3; clone size: .; V gene: TRBV5-1; CDR3 DNA: TGCGCCAGCAGCTTGACTAGCGGGGAACTACCAGATACGCAGTATTTT; CDR3 protein: CASSLTSGELPDTQYF
D gene: .; J gene: TRBJ2-1; clone size: .; V gene: TRBV5-1; CDR3 DNA: TGCGCCAGCAGCTTGGTAACAGACAGCAATGAGCAGTTCTTC; CDR3 protein: CASSLVTDSNEQFF
D gene: .; J gene: TRBJ2-5; clone size: .; V gene: TRBV9; CDR3 DNA: TGTGCCAGCAGCGTAGGCCACCCCGGGGAGACCCAGTACTTC; CDR3 protein: CASSVGHPGETQYF
D gene: .; J gene: TRBJ2-7; clone size: .; V gene: TRBV5-4; CDR3 DNA: TGTGCCAGCAGCTTGTTACAGGGGAGGAGCGAGCAGTACTTC; CDR3 protein: CASSLLQGRSEQYF
D gene: TRBD1; J gene: TRBJ2-5; clone size: .; V gene: TRBV7-9; CDR3 DNA: TGTGCCAGCAGCTCGTCGGGGACAGGGGATTTCAAAGAGACCCAGTACTTC; CDR3 protein: CASSSSGTGDFKETQYF
D gene: TRBD2; J gene: TRBJ2-5; clone size: .; V gene: TRBV28; CDR3 DNA: TGTGCCAGCAGTTTCCGATTAGCGGGGGGCCAAGAGACCCAGTACTTC; CDR3 protein: CASSFRLAGGQETQYF
D gene: .; J gene: TRBJ2-1; clone size: .; V gene: TRBV7-2; CDR3 DNA: TGTGCCAGCAGTTTCCTTGCGCGTGAGCAGTTCTTC; CDR3 protein: CASSFLAREQFF
D gene: .; J gene: TRBJ2-2; clone size: .; V gene: TRBV4-1; CDR3 DNA: TGCGCCAGCAGCCAAGATCCAGAGGGTCGCACCGGGGAGCTGTTTTTT; CDR3 protein: CASSQDPEGRTGELFF
D gene: .; J gene: TRBJ1-1; clone size: .; V gene: TRBV5-6; CDR3 DNA: TGTGCCAGCAGCTTGTCAATGAACACTGAAGCTTTCTTT; CDR3 protein: CASSLSMNTEAFF
D gene: .; J gene: TRBJ2-7; clone size: .; V gene: TRBV5-1; CDR3 DNA: TGCGCCAGCAAAGAAGGAGTCTCCTACGAGCAGTACTTC; CDR3 protein: CASKEGVSYEQYF
D gene: .; J gene: TRBJ2-5; clone size: .; V gene: TRBV7-9; CDR3 DNA: TGCGCCAGCAGTGCCTGGTATCCAGGGATGAAACAAGAGACCCAGTACTTC; CDR3 protein: CASSAWYPGMKQETQYF
D gene: .; J gene: TRBJ1-1; clone size: once; V gene: TRBV7-3; CDR3 DNA: TGTGCCAGCAGCTTCCGGGGGGGAGCGAACACTGAAGCTTTCTTT; CDR3 protein: CASSFRGGANTEAFF
D gene: .; J gene: TRBJ1-2; clone size: .; V gene: TRBV2; CDR3 DNA: TGTGCCAGCACCAGAACAGGGATAGGAGTCTATGGCTACACCTTC; CDR3 protein: CASTRTGIGVYGYTF
D gene: TRBD1; J gene: TRBJ2-2; clone size: .; V gene: TRBV6-5; CDR3 DNA: TGTGCCAGCAGTTACTCGGCCACAGGGGACACCGGGGAGCTGTTTTTT; CDR3 protein: CASSYSATGDTGELFF
D gene: .; J gene: TRBJ1-1; clone size: .; V gene: TRBV19; CDR3 DNA: TGTGCCAGTAGTATCGGCTTGGAGCTGGAAGCTTTCTTT; CDR3 protein: CASSIGLELEAFF
D gene: TRBD2; J gene: TRBJ2-6; clone size: .; V gene: TRBV19; CDR3 DNA: TGTGCCAGCTCTCCGGGGGGGGATATCTCTGGGGCCAACGTCCTGACTTTC; CDR3 protein: CASSPGGDISGANVLTF
D gene: TRBD1; J gene: TRBJ1-2; clone size: .; V gene: TRBV5-8; CDR3 DNA: TGTGCCAGCAGCACCCGGGACAGGGGTGGCTACACCTTC; CDR3 protein: CASSTRDRGGYTF
D gene: TRBD1; J gene: TRBJ1-2; clone size: .; V gene: TRBV4-2; CDR3 DNA: TGTGCCAGCAGCCAACGGACAGGGGAGCGTAACTATGGCTACACCTTC; CDR3 protein: CASSQRTGERNYGYTF
D gene: TRBD1; J gene: TRBJ1-2; clone size: .; V gene: TRBV11-2; CDR3 DNA: TGTGCCAGCAGCTCCCGGGACAGGGCTTCTGGCTACACCTTC; CDR3 protein: CASSSRDRASGYTF
D gene: TRBD1; J gene: TRBJ1-1; clone size: once; V gene: TRBV9; CDR3 DNA: TGTGCCAGCAGCACGACCGGGACAGGGGCCTCGAACACTGAAGCTTTCTTT; CDR3 protein: CASSTTGTGASNTEAFF
D gene: TRBD1; J gene: TRBJ1-2; clone size: once; V gene: TRBV7-8; CDR3 DNA: TGTGCCAGCAGCTATGGACAGGTCCATGGCTACACCTTC; CDR3 protein: CASSYGQVHGYTF
D gene: .; J gene: TRBJ1-1; clone size: .; V gene: TRBV6-1; CDR3 DNA: TGTGCCAGCAGTGAAGCGGGGACTTCTACTGAAGCTTTCTTT; CDR3 protein: CASSEAGTSTEAFF
D gene: .; J gene: TRBJ2-3; clone size: .; V gene: TRBV6-6; CDR3 DNA: TGTGCCAGCAGCTTACAGGGAACAGATACGCAGTATTTT; CDR3 protein: CASSLQGTDTQYF
D gene: .; J gene: TRBJ2-3; clone size: .; V gene: TRBV5-4; CDR3 DNA: TGTGCCAGCAGCTTACTAGAGCGCACAGATACGCAGTATTTT; CDR3 protein: CASSLLERTDTQYF
D gene: TRBD2; J gene: TRBJ2-1; clone size: .; V gene: TRBV19; CDR3 DNA: TGTGCCAGTGGACTAGCGGGGAATTGGAATGAGCAGTTCTTC; CDR3 protein: CASGLAGNWNEQFF
D gene: .; J gene: TRBJ2-1; clone size: .; V gene: TRBV11-3; CDR3 DNA: TGTGCCAGCAGCGGGACACAGGGCCATGAGCAGTTCTTC; CDR3 protein: CASSGTQGHEQFF
D gene: .; J gene: TRBJ1-2; clone size: .; V gene: TRBV4-1; CDR3 DNA: TGCGCCAGCAGGGTAGAGGGTGGGCTTGTTGACGGCTATGGCTACACCTTC; CDR3 protein: CASRVEGGLVDGYGYTF
D gene: TRBD1; J gene: TRBJ2-7; clone size: .; V gene: TRBV7-2; CDR3 DNA: TGTGCCAGCAGCCCATTACCCGGGACAGGGAGGGGCGTCTACGAGCAGTACTTC; CDR3 protein: CASSPLPGTGRGVYEQYF
D gene: TRBD1; J gene: TRBJ2-3; clone size: .; V gene: TRBV10-3; CDR3 DNA: TGTGCCATCAGTCTGGCCGGGACAGACACAGATACGCAGTATTTT; CDR3 protein: CAISLAGTDTDTQYF
D gene: TRBD2; J gene: TRBJ2-5; clone size: .; V gene: TRBV11-2; CDR3 DNA: TGTGCCAGCAGCTTAGTCGGGGGGGCCGGAGAGACCCAGTACTTC; CDR3 protein: CASSLVGGAGETQYF